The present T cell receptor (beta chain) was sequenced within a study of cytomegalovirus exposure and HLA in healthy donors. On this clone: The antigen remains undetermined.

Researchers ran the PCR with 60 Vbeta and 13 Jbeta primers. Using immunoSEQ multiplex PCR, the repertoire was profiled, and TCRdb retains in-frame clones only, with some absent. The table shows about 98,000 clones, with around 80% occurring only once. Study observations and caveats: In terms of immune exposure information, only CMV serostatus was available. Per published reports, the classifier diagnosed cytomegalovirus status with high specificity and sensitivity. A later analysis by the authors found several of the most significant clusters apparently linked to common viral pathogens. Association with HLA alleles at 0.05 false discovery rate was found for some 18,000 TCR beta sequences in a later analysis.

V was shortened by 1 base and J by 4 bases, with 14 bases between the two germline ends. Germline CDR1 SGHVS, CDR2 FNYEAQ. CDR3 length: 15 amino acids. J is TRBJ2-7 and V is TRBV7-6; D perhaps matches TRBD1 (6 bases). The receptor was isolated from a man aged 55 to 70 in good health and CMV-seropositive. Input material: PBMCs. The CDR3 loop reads CASSLVTGKQYEQYF. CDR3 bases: TGTGCCAGCAGCTTAGTGACAGGAAAACAGTACGAGCAGTACTTC.